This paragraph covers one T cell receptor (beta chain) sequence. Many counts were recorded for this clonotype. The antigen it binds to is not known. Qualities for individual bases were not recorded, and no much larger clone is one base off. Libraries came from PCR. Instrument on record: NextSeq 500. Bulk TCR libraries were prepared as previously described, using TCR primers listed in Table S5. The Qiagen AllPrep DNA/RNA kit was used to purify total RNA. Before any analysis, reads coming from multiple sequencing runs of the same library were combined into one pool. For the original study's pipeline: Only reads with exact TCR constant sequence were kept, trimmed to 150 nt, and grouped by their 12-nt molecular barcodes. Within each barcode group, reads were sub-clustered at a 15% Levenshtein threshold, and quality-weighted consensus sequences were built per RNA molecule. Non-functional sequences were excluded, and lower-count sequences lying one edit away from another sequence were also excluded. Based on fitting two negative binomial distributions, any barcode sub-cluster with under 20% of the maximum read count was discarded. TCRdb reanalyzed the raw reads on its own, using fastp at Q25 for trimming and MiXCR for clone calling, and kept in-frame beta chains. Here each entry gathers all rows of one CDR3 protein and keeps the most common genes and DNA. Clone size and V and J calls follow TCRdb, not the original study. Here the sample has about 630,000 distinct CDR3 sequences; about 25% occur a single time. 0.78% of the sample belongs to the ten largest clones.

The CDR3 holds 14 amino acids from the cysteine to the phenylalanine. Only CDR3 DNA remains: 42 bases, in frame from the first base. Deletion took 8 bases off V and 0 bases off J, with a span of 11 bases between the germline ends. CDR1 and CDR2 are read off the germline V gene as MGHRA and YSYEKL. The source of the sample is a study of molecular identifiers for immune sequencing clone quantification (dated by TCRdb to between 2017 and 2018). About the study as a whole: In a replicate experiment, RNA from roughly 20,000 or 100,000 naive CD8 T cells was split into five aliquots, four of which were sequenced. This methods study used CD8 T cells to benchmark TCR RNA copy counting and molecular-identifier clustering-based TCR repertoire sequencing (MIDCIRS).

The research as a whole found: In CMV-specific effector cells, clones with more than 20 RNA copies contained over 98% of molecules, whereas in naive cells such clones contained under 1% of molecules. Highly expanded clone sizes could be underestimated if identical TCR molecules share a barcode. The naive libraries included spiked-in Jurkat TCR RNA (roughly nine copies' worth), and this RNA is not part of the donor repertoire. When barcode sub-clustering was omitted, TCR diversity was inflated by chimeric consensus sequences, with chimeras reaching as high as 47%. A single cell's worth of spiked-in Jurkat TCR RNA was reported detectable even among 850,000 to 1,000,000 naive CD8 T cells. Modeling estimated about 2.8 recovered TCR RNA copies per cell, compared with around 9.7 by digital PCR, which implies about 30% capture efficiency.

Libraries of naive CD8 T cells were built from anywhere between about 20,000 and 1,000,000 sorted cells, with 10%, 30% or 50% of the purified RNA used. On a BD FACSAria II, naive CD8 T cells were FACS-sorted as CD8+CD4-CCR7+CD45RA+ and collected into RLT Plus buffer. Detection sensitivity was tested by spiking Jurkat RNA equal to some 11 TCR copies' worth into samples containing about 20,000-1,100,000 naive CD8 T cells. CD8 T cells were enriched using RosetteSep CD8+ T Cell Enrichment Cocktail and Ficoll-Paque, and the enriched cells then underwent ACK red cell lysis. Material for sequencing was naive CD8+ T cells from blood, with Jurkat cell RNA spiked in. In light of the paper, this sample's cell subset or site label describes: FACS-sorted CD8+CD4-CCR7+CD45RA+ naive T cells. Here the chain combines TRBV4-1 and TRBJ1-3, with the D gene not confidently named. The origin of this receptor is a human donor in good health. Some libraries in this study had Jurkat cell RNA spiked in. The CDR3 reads CASRSASSGNTIYF. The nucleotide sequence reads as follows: TGCGCCAGCCGGTCAGCCTCCTCTGGAAACACCATATATTTT.